This T cell receptor beta chain was sequenced during a study of control samples from healthy donors and cancer patients. Using immunoSEQ multiplex PCR, the repertoire was profiled, and TCRdb retains in-frame clones only, with some absent. The sample includes 100,000 to 150,000 clones, 87% of them seen just once. The CDR3 covers 15 residues. CDR1 and CDR2 (germline): SEHNR, FQNEAQ (reference sequence). The V gene lost 4 bases and the J gene lost 0 bases, with 10 bases spanning the gap. The sequenced material came from blood. The chain couples TRBV7-9 to TRBJ1-3; D remains unclear. The TCR originated in a man aged 25 to 45 in good health. The CDR3 loop is CASSSGPISGNTIYF. The DNA for the CDR3 is TGTGCCAGCAGCTCAGGACCGATCTCTGGAAACACCATATATTTT.